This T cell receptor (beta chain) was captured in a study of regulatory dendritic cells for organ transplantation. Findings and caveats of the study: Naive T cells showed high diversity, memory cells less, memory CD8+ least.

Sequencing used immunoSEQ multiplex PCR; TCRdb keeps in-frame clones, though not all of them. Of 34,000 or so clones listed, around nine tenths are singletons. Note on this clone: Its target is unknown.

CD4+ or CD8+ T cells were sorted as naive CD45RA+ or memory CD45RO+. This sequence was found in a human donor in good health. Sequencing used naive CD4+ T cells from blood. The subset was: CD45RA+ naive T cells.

The CDR3 loop is CASSRTGGNTIYF. CDR3 sequence (DNA): TGTGCCAGTAGCCGGACAGGTGGAAACACCATATATTTT. The chain joins TRBV19 to TRBJ1-3; 7 bases map to TRBD1. With V trimmed by 6 bases and J by 3 bases, 2 bases remained unmatched. Germline V gene lookup returns CDR1 LNHDA and CDR2 SQIVND (reference sequence). The CDR3 sequence is 13 residues long.